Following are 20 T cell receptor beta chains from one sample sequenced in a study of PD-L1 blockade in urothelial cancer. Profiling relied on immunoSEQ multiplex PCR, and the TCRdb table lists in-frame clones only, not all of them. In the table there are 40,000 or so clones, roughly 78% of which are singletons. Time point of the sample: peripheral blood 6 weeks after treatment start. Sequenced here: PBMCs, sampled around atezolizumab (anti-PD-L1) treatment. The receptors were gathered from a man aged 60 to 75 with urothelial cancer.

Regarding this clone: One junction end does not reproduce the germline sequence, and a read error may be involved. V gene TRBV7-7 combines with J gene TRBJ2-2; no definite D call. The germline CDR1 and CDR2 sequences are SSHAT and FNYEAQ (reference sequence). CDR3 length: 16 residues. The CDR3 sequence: CASSPALVTYTGELFF. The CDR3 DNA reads TGTGCTAGCAGTCCAGCCCTAGTGACTTACACCGGGGAGCTGTTTTTT.

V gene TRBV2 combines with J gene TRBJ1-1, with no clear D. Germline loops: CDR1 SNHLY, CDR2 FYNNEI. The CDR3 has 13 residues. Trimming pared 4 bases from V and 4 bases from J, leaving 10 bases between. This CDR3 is CASSGGSRTEAFF. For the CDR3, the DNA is TGTGCCAGCAGTGGTGGGAGCCGCACTGAAGCTTTCTTT.

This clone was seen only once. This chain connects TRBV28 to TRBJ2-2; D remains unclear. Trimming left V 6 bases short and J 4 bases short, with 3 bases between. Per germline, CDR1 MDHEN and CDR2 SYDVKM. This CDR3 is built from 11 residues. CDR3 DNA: TGTGCCAGCAGGAGCACCGGGGAGCTGTTTTTT. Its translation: CASRSTGELFF.

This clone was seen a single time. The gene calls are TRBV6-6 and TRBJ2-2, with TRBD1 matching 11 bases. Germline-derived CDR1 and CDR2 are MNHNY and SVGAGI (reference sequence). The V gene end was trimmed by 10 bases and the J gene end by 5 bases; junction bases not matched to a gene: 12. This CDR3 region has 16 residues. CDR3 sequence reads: CATDRGRLAGTGELFF. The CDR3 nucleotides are TGTGCCACGGACAGGGGGCGGCTAGCAGGTACCGGGGAGCTGTTTTTT.

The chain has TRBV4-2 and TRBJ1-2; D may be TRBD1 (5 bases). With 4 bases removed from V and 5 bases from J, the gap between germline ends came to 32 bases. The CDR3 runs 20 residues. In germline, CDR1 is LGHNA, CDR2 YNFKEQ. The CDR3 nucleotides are TGTGCCAGCAGCCCAGACTTCACGGACGGGACTGATCCGCGGGGGTATGGCTACACCTTC. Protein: CASSPDFTDGTDPRGYGYTF.

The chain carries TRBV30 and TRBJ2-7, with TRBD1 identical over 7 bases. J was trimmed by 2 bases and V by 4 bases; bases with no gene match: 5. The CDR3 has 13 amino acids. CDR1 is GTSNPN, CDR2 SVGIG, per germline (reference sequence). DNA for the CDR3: TGTGCCTGGAACCCGGGACAGACCTACGAGCAGTACTTC. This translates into CAWNPGQTYEQYF. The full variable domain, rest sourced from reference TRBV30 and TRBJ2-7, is SQTIHQWPATLVQPVGSPLSLECTVEGTSNPNLYWYRQAAGRGLQLLFYSVGIGQISSEVPQNLSASRPQDRQFILSSKKLLLSDSGFYLCAWNPGQTYEQYFGPGTRLTVT.

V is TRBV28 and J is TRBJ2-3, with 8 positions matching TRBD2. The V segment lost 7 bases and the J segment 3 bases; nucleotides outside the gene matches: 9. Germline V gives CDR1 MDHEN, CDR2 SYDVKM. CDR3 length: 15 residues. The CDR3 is CASTSSLAGTDTQYF. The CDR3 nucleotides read TGTGCCAGCACCTCCTCTTTAGCGGGAACAGATACGCAGTATTTT.

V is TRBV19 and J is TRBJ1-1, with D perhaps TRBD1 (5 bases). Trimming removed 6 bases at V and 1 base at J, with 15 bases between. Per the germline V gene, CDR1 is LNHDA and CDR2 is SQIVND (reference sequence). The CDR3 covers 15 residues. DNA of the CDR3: TGTGCCAGTAGCCCCGGGGGGTCTACGAACACTGAAGCTTTCTTT. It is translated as CASSPGGSTNTEAFF. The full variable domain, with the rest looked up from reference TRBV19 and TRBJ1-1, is DGGITQSPKYLFRKEGQNVTLSCEQNLNHDAMYWYRQDPGQGLRLIYYSQIVNDFQKGDIAEGYSVSREKKESFPLTVTSAQKNPTAFYLCASSPGGSTNTEAFFGQGTRLTVV.

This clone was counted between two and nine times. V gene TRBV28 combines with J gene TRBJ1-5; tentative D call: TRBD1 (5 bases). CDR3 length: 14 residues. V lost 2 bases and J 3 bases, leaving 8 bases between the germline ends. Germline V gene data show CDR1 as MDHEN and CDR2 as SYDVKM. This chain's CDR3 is CASSLGGTNQPQHF. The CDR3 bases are TGTGCCAGCAGTTTAGGAGGGACCAATCAGCCCCAGCATTTT.

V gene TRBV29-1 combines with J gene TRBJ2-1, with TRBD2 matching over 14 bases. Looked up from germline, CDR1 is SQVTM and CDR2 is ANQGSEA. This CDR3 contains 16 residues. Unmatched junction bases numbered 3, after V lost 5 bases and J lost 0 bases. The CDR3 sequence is CSVRGTSGSSYNEQFF. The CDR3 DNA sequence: TGCAGCGTTCGTGGGACTAGCGGGAGCTCCTACAATGAGCAGTTCTTC.

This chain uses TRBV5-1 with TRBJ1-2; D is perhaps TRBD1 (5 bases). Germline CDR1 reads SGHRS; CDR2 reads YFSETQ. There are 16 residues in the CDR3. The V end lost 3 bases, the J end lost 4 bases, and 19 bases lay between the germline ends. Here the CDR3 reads CASSSNPRDTSYGYTF. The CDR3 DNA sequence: TGCGCCAGCAGCTCAAACCCCAGGGATACCTCCTATGGCTACACCTTC.

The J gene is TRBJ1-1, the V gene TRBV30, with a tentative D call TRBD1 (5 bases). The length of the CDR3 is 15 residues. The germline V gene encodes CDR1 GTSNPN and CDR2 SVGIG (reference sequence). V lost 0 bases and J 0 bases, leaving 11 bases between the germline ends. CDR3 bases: TGTGCCTGGAGTGTACGGGGGGTCCTGAACACTGAAGCTTTCTTT. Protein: CAWSVRGVLNTEAFF.

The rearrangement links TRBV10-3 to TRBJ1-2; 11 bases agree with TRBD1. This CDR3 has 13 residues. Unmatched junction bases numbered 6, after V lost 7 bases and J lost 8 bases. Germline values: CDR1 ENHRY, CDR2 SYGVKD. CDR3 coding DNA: TGTGCCATCAAACGGACAGGGGGCTTGGGCTACACCTTC. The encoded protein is CAIKRTGGLGYTF.

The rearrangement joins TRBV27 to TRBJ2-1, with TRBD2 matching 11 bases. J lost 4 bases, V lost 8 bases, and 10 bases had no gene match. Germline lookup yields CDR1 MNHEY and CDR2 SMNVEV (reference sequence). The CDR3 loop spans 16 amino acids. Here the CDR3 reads CASSISGTSGYNEQFF. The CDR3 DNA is TGTGCCAGCTCAATATCCGGGACTAGCGGTTACAATGAGCAGTTCTTC.

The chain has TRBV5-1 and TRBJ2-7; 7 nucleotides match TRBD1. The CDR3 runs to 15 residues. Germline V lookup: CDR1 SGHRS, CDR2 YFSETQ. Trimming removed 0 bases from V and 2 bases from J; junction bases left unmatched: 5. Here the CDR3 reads CASSLDTGAPYEQYF. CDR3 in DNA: TGCGCCAGCAGCTTGGACACAGGGGCTCCCTACGAGCAGTACTTC.

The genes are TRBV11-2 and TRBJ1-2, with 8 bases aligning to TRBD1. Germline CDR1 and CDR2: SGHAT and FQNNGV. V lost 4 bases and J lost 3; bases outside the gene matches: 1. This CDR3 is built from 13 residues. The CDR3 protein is CASSSTGDYGYTF. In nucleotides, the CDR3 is TGTGCCAGCAGCTCGACAGGGGACTATGGCTACACCTTC.

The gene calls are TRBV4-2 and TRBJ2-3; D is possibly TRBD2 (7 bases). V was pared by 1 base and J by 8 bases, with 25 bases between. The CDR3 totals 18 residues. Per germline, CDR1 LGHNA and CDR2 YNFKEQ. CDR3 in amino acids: CASSQAGGRGRRSGTQYF. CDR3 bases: TGTGCCAGCAGCCAAGCGGGAGGCAGGGGAAGGAGAAGCGGTACGCAGTATTTT.

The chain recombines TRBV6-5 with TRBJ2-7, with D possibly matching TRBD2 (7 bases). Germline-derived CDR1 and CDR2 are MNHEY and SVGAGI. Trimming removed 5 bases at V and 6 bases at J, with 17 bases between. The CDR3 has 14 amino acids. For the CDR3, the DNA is TGTGCCAGCAGTAGGGGGAGGGTGACAGGCGAGCAGTACTTC. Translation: CASSRGRVTGEQYF.

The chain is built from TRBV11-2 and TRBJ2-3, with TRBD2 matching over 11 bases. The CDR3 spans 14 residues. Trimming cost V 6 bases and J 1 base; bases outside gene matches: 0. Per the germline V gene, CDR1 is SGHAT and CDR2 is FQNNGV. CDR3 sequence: CASRLAGGTDTQYF. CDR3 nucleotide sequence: TGTGCCAGCAGACTAGCGGGAGGCACAGATACGCAGTATTTT.

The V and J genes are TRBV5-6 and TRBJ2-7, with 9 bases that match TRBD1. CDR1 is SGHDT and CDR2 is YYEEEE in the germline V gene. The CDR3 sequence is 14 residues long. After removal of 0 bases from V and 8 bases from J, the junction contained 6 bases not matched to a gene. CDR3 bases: TGTGCCAGCAGCTTGGCGGGACAGGGACAACAGCAGTACTTC. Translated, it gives CASSLAGQGQQQYF.